These T cell receptor beta chains were read from a single sample in a study of cytomegalovirus exposure and HLA in healthy donors. Generated by immunoSEQ multiplex PCR, the TCRdb table keeps only in-frame clones and is missing some. The sample consists of about 170,000 clones, almost 85% of them appearing once. Sequenced sample: PBMCs. The receptors come from a girl aged 5 to 17 in good health and CMV-seropositive. The CDR3 runs from the conserved cysteine through the conserved F or W. Fields, in order: clone size, D gene, CDR3 length, J gene, V gene, CDR3 protein, CDR3 DNA. The D gene is left open where the match is weak. A clone size is listed for some rows: how often the clone was seen (once, few, many), or a class if it is expanded.

once - 16 TRBJ1-5 TRBV19 CASSIGARQLNQPQHF TGTGCCAGTAGTATAGGGGCCCGACAGCTAAATCAGCCCCAGCATTTT
- TRBD1 14 TRBJ2-7 TRBV2 CASSGGQPTYEQYF TGTGCCAGCAGTGGGGGACAGCCAACCTACGAGCAATACTTC
- - 16 TRBJ2-7 TRBV5-1 CASSLFGPIDSYEQYF TGCGCCAGCAGCCTCTTTGGGCCCATAGATTCCTACGAGCAGTACTTC
- TRBD2 16 TRBJ2-1 TRBV11-3 CASSFYSGGSYNEQFF TGTGCCAGCAGCTTCTATAGCGGGGGGTCCTACAATGAGCAGTTCTTC
- - 13 TRBJ1-2 TRBV11-3 CASSRPDMNGYTF TGTGCCAGCAGCCGACCCGACATGAATGGCTACACCTTC
- - 14 TRBJ1-6 TRBV10-3 CASQLQGAGAPLHF TGTGCCTCCCAGTTACAGGGCGCTGGGGCACCCCTCCACTTT
- TRBD2 16 TRBJ2-3 TRBV5-5 CASSMGLAGGRDTQYF TGTGCCAGCAGCATGGGACTAGCGGGTGGTAGAGATACGCAGTATTTT
- TRBD2 20 TRBJ2-1 TRBV7-8 CASSLLVLAGAANPYNEQFF TGTGCCAGCAGCTTACTGGTCCTAGCGGGGGCCGCAAACCCCTACAATGAGCAGTTCTTC
- TRBD1 14 TRBJ1-1 TRBV29-1 CSVAPGGTNTEAFF TGCAGCGTTGCCCCAGGGGGCACGAACACTGAAGCTTTCTTT
once - 13 TRBJ2-5 TRBV10-1 CASSESPEETQYF TGCGCCAGCAGTGAGTCTCCGGAAGAGACCCAGTACTTC
- - 13 TRBJ1-1 TRBV5-1 CASSSARSLEAFF TGCGCCAGCAGCTCTGCCAGGTCGCTTGAAGCTTTCTTT
- - 13 TRBJ2-1 TRBV6-6 CASSYEIYNEQFF TGTGCCAGCAGTTACGAGATCTACAATGAGCAGTTCTTC
- TRBD1 13 TRBJ1-2 TRBV7-8 CASSSRTGDGYTF TGTGCCAGCAGCTCCCGGACAGGGGATGGCTACACCTTC
- - 16 TRBJ1-1 TRBV7-9 CASSLPGINMNTEAFF TGTGCCAGCAGCCTGCCAGGGATTAACATGAACACTGAAGCTTTCTTT
- TRBD2 14 TRBJ2-1 TRBV2 CASTFPGLVGEQFF TGTGCCAGCACCTTCCCGGGACTAGTAGGTGAGCAGTTCTTC
- - 12 TRBJ2-3 TRBV28 CASKRNTDTQYF TGTGCCAGCAAGAGGAACACAGATACGCAGTATTTT
- - 13 TRBJ1-2 TRBV5-4 CASWGQPNYGYTF TGTGCCAGCTGGGGCCAACCTAACTATGGCTACACCTTC
- TRBD1 15 TRBJ2-7 TRBV15 CATSDSRDRGLEQYF TGTGCCACCAGCGACTCCCGGGACAGGGGTCTCGAGCAGTACTTC
once - 13 TRBJ1-5 TRBV4-1 CASSQETGQPQHF TGCGCCAGCAGCCAAGAAACAGGACAGCCCCAGCATTTT
- - 14 TRBJ1-2 TRBV15 CATALYGTPYGYTF TGTGCCACCGCTTTATACGGGACACCCTATGGCTACACCTTC
once - 14 TRBJ2-5 TRBV2 CASSAPRRQETQYF TGTGCCAGCAGCGCTCCCCGGAGGCAAGAGACCCAGTACTTC
- TRBD1 17 TRBJ1-2 TRBV10-2 CASSTKPSGTGDHGYTF TGCGCCAGCAGCACGAAACCATCCGGGACAGGGGATCATGGCTACACCTTC
- TRBD1 14 TRBJ2-1 TRBV18 CASSPEGANNEQFF TGTGCCAGCTCACCTGAGGGGGCGAACAATGAGCAGTTCTTC
- - 15 TRBJ1-5 TRBV5-4 CASSLDGSHNQPQHF TGTGCCAGCAGCTTGGACGGGTCACATAATCAGCCCCAGCATTTT
- TRBD1 16 TRBJ2-7 TRBV19 CASSIWDRSYSYEQYF TGTGCCAGTAGTATTTGGGACAGGTCCTATTCCTACGAGCAGTACTTC
- - 16 TRBJ2-1 TRBV7-3 CASSLATGSSYNEQFF TGTGCCAGCAGCTTAGCGACAGGAAGCTCCTACAATGAGCAGTTCTTC
- TRBD1 15 TRBJ1-1 TRBV5-1 CASSLSQGANTEAFF TGCGCCAGCAGCTTGTCACAGGGGGCCAACACTGAAGCTTTCTTT
- - 16 TRBJ2-7 TRBV12-5 CASGLVLGRDPHEQYF TGTGCTAGTGGTTTGGTACTAGGGCGGGACCCCCACGAGCAGTACTTC
- - 13 TRBJ1-2 TRBV29-1 CSVVAGFEYGYTF TGCAGCGTTGTCGCAGGCTTCGAATATGGCTACACCTTC
- - 13 TRBJ1-2 TRBV27 CASSDPGGYGYTF TGCGCCAGCAGTGACCCCGGGGGTTATGGCTACACCTTC
- TRBD2 15 TRBJ2-3 TRBV2 CASPPGGGTTDTQYF TGTGCCAGCCCGCCCGGCGGGGGGACCACAGATACGCAGTATTTT
- TRBD1 14 TRBJ1-4 TRBV11-3 CASSPGTGDEKLFF TGTGCCAGCAGCCCCGGGACAGGGGATGAAAAACTGTTTTTT
few - 13 TRBJ1-2 TRBV7-9 CASSPSLRGGYTF TGTGCCAGCAGCCCGTCCTTGCGAGGCGGCTACACCTTC
- TRBD1 15 TRBJ2-3 TRBV9 CASSTADRAADTQYF TGTGCCAGCAGCACAGCGGACAGGGCCGCAGATACGCAGTATTTT
- TRBD2 14 TRBJ2-7 TRBV28 CASSLAGDSCEQYF TGTGCCAGCAGTTTGGCGGGGGACTCCTGCGAGCAGTACTTC
once TRBD1 15 TRBJ1-1 TRBV6-6 CASSYEGQGQTEAFF TGTGCCAGCAGTTACGAGGGACAGGGGCAGACTGAAGCTTTCTTT
- - 13 TRBJ1-2 TRBV6-6 CATRRGSDYGYTF TGTGCCACCCGGAGGGGCTCTGACTATGGCTACACCTTC
- - 12 TRBJ1-1 TRBV7-6 CASSPSGTEAFF TGTGCCAGCAGCCCCAGTGGCACTGAAGCTTTCTTT
once TRBD1 16 TRBJ2-5 TRBV5-1 CASSPHRTGRAGTQYF TGCGCCAGCAGCCCCCACCGGACAGGCAGGGCAGGGACCCAGTACTTC
- - 18 TRBJ1-1 TRBV28 CASSSRRQGRYKNTEAFF TGTGCCAGCAGTTCGCGTCGTCAGGGTCGGTATAAAAACACTGAAGCTTTCTTT
- TRBD2 15 TRBJ2-1 TRBV5-1 CASTPTSGGIGEQFF TGCGCCAGCACTCCTACTAGCGGGGGGATCGGTGAGCAGTTCTTC
few TRBD1 15 TRBJ1-1 TRBV18 CASSWPGQGLTEAFF TGTGCCAGCTCGTGGCCGGGACAGGGTCTCACTGAAGCTTTCTTT
- TRBD1 15 TRBJ2-7 TRBV7-3 CASSLMGQGDYEQYF TGTGCCAGCAGCTTAATGGGGCAGGGGGATTACGAGCAGTACTTC